Following are 14 T cell receptor beta chains from one sample sequenced in a study of PD-1 blockade in mismatch repair-deficient tumors. Profiling relied on immunoSEQ multiplex PCR, and the TCRdb table lists in-frame clones only, not all of them. This repertoire shows around 100,000 clones, approximately 83% found once; its top ten account for about 6.3%. Sequenced here: peripheral blood, sampled approximately 8 months after starting pembrolizumab. All receptors come from an adult with mismatch repair-deficient cancer.

This clone has a single count. The chain combines TRBV7-2 with TRBJ2-2, with 10 positions matching TRBD1. CDR1 SGHTA and CDR2 FQGNSA come from the germline V gene. V shed 4 bases, J shed 7 bases, and the junction held 6 bases outside the gene matches. The CDR3 extends over 15 amino acids. This CDR3 is CASSSRTGGRGELFF. The CDR3 region has the DNA TGTGCCAGCAGCTCCCGGACAGGGGGGCGCGGGGAGCTGTTTTTT. Supplemented by reference TRBV7-2 and TRBJ2-2, the full variable domain reads GAGVSQSPSNKVTEKGKDVELRCDPISGHTALYWYRQSLGQGLEFLIYFQGNSAPDKSGLPSDRFSAERTGGSVSTLTIQRTQQEDSAVYLCASSSRTGGRGELFFGEGSRLTVL.

The V and J genes are TRBV29-1 and TRBJ2-3; D is unclear. The germline CDR1 and CDR2 sequences are SQVTM and ANQGSEA. V lost 1 base and J lost 0, with 8 bases in between. CDR3 length: 14 amino acids. The CDR3 region is CSVEGTSSTDTQYF. The CDR3 region has the DNA TGCAGCGTTGAAGGGACCTCTAGCACAGATACGCAGTATTTT.

The CDR3 region is CASSTDGPGETQYF. CDR3 bases: TGTGCCAGCAGCACAGACGGTCCGGGTGAGACCCAGTACTTC. The chain links TRBV27 to TRBJ2-5; D gene ambiguous. Trimming pared 6 bases from V and 5 bases from J, leaving 16 bases between. The CDR3 loop spans 14 amino acids. Germline values: CDR1 MNHEY, CDR2 SMNVEV (reference sequence).

The J gene is TRBJ2-1, the V gene TRBV19; unclear D gene. Trimming left V 6 bases short and J 0 bases short, with 12 bases between. Germline loops: CDR1 LNHDA, CDR2 SQIVND (reference sequence). The CDR3 loop spans 15 amino acids. The chain's CDR3 is CASRLLQSSYNEQFF. CDR3 coding DNA: TGTGCCAGTAGGCTGCTACAGAGCTCCTACAATGAGCAGTTCTTC. The whole variable domain, remainder taken from reference TRBV19 and TRBJ2-1, is DGGITQSPKYLFRKEGQNVTLSCEQNLNHDAMYWYRQDPGQGLRLIYYSQIVNDFQKGDIAEGYSVSREKKESFPLTVTSAQKNPTAFYLCASRLLQSSYNEQFFGPGTRLTVL.

The rearrangement links TRBV27 to TRBJ2-1, with TRBD2 matching 12 bases. V gave up 4 bases and J gave up 9 bases; unmatched junction bases: 7. The V gene's germline CDR1 is MNHEY and CDR2 SMNVEV (reference sequence). The CDR3 length is 15 residues. This chain's CDR3 is CASSSLAGGPGEQFF. CDR3 DNA sequence: TGTGCCAGCAGTTCGCTAGCGGGAGGGCCGGGTGAGCAGTTCTTC.

The chain joins TRBV9 to TRBJ1-1; D may be TRBD1 (5 bases). The CDR3 has 13 residues. The germline V gene encodes CDR1 SGDLS and CDR2 YYNGEE. Trimming cost V 5 bases and J 3 bases, with 11 bases left between them. For the CDR3, the DNA is TGTGCCAGCAGGCGGGACTGGGACACTGAAGCTTTCTTT. It is translated as CASRRDWDTEAFF.

The rearrangement joins TRBV19 to TRBJ2-7; no clear D gene. Per the germline V gene, CDR1 is LNHDA and CDR2 is SQIVND (reference sequence). This CDR3 has 11 amino acids. V lost 3 bases, J lost 6 bases, and 6 bases lay in between. As DNA, the CDR3 is TGTGCCAGTAGTATGGGTCCCGAGCAGTACTTC. Translation: CASSMGPEQYF.

This chain joins TRBV4-1 and TRBJ2-1, with 11 bases matching TRBD2. V lost 3 bases, J lost 2 bases, and 6 bases stayed unmatched. Germline V lookup: CDR1 MGHRA, CDR2 YSYEKL. The CDR3 extends over 17 amino acids. The CDR3 protein is CASSQLGTSGAYNEQFF. The CDR3 bases are TGCGCCAGCAGCCAGCTGGGGACTAGCGGTGCCTACAATGAGCAGTTCTTC.

The DNA of the CDR3 is TGTGCCAGTAGTCCCCTAGCGGGAGAGCAGTTCTTC. This codes for CASSPLAGEQFF. This chain connects TRBV19 to TRBJ2-1; 9 nucleotides line up with TRBD2. Germline values: CDR1 LNHDA, CDR2 SQIVND (reference sequence). The V and J ends lost 5 bases and 10 bases, in that order; junction bases with no gene match: 3. There are 12 residues in the CDR3.

The chain has TRBV7-2 and TRBJ1-4, with 7 bases matching TRBD1. The CDR3 extends over 17 amino acids. Per the germline V gene, CDR1 is SGHTA and CDR2 is FQGNSA. Trimming took 1 base from V and 4 from J; bases not matched to a gene: 9. CDR3 region: CASSLDLGQAVNEKLFF. The CDR3 coding sequence is TGTGCCAGCAGCTTAGACCTAGGACAGGCTGTTAATGAAAAACTGTTTTTT.

This clone was recorded only once. V is TRBV25-1 and J is TRBJ2-7; maybe TRBD2 (6 bases). CDR1 MGHDK and CDR2 SYGVNS come from the germline V gene. V was trimmed by 3 bases and J by 3 bases, leaving 12 bases between them. The CDR3 contains 14 residues. As DNA, the CDR3 is TGTGCCAGCAGTGATCCGTCCGGGGGCTACGAGCAGTACTTC. This gives the protein CASSDPSGGYEQYF.

The chain carries TRBV5-1 and TRBJ2-3; a weak D match, TRBD2 (6 bases). CDR1 is SGHRS and CDR2 is YFSETQ in the germline V gene. The CDR3 runs to 15 residues. Trimming stripped 3 bases from V and 0 bases from J, with 11 bases between. Here the CDR3 DNA reads TGCGCCAGCAGCTCCGGGAGTAGAAGCACAGATACGCAGTATTTT. Translating it yields CASSSGSRSTDTQYF.

The V gene is TRBV15, the J gene TRBJ1-1, with D possibly being TRBD1 (5 bases). In germline, CDR1 is LNHNV, CDR2 YYDKDF (reference sequence). The CDR3 length is 13 residues. Between the trimmed V and J ends, which lost 0 bases and 8 bases, there was a span of 10 bases. CDR3 sequence: CATSRDPAGEAFF. The DNA of the CDR3 is TGTGCCACCAGCAGAGATCCGGCAGGGGAAGCTTTCTTT.

This chain connects TRBV27 to TRBJ1-3; TRBD1 aligns across 7 bases. CDR3 length: 15 residues. The ends lost 6 bases at V and 3 bases at J; junction bases unmatched: 8. The germline V gene encodes CDR1 MNHEY and CDR2 SMNVEV (reference sequence). The CDR3 is CASSRQGRGGNTIYF. For the CDR3, the DNA is TGTGCCAGCAGCAGACAGGGCCGCGGTGGAAACACCATATATTTT.